This T cell receptor (beta chain) was sequenced during a study of vaccination and CD4 T cells after COVID-19. As to treatment: roughly 11-day PBMC culture with coronavirus spike peptide pools or control peptides (ViraFEST assay). CDR3 length equals 16 residues. Germline values: CDR1 SGHTA, CDR2 FQGTGA. The ends lost 2 bases at V and 3 bases at J; junction bases unmatched: 8. The Oncomine TCR Beta short-read assay sequenced DNA from cultured CD4+ T cells. TCRdb redid the calling of the PCR reads with MiXCR, one entry per CDR3 protein. Among approximately 7,400 distinct CDR3 sequences listed, about three quarters were seen once. This clonotype was seen a single time. As yet, its antigen is unknown.

Material: CD4+ T cells from blood, cultured in vitro. The V gene is TRBV7-3, the J gene TRBJ2-3, with 7 bases that match TRBD2. The receptor's source is a human donor who had recovered from COVID-19. The CDR3 reads CASSLVPSGPTDTQYF. The DNA for the CDR3 is TGTGCCAGCAGCTTAGTACCTAGCGGCCCTACAGATACGCAGTATTTT.